The rows below give T cell receptor beta chains drawn from one sample of a study of OX40 agonist ivuxolimab in advanced cancers. Assay: immunoSEQ multiplex PCR; the TCRdb copy retains only in-frame clones and omits some. The sample holds under 100,000 clones, around 93% seen once. This specimen was CD4+ or CD8+ T cells sorted from blood, taken in a trial of the OX40 agonist ivuxolimab. The receptors derive from an adult with an advanced solid tumor such as melanoma, head and neck, liver or kidney cancer. CDR3s include the opening cysteine and the closing phenylalanine or tryptophan. A D gene is named only where the DNA matches it firmly. Part of the rows lack a size; the others show once, few, many or a class for expanded clones.

size	V	J	D	DNA	CDR3
once	TRBV18	TRBJ1-2	-	TGTGCCAGCTCACCTACGACAGCGACCTATGGCTACACCTTC	CASSPTTATYGYTF
-	TRBV4-3	TRBJ2-1	TRBD2	TGCGCCAGCAGCCAACCGGGACTATCCTACAATGAGCAGTTCTTC	CASSQPGLSYNEQFF
-	TRBV5-6	TRBJ1-2	-	TGTGCCAGCAGCGCCAGACAGTTAGCAAACTATGGCTACACCTTC	CASSARQLANYGYTF
-	TRBV15	TRBJ2-2	TRBD1	TGTGCCACCAGCAGAGACAAGGGGGCCGGAGGCGGGGAGCTGTTTTTT	CATSRDKGAGGGELFF
-	TRBV27	TRBJ1-5	-	TGTGCCAGCAGTTTAGGGTCGGATCAGCCCCAGCATTTT	CASSLGSDQPQHF
-	TRBV15	TRBJ2-3	-	TGTGCCACCAGCAGAGGGCTAGCCACAGATACGCAGTATTTT	CATSRGLATDTQYF
-	TRBV11-2	TRBJ2-1	TRBD2	TGTGCCAGCAGCGGAAATACAGGGGCGAGCGGGAGGCGATACAATGAGCAGTTCTTC	CASSGNTGASGRRYNEQFF
-	TRBV28	TRBJ2-7	-	TGTGCCAGCAGTTTTCTTTTGGGAGAACGGGGGTTTGAGTACTTC	CASSFLLGERGFEYF
-	TRBV7-2	TRBJ1-5	-	TGTGCCAGCAGCTTATTCGGTGGACAGCCCGGAGAGGCCCAGCATTTT	CASSLFGGQPGEAQHF
-	TRBV29-1	TRBJ2-1	-	TGCAGCGTTGAATCTTCCAGGGCCTACAATGAGCAGTTCTTC	CSVESSRAYNEQFF
-	TRBV5-6	TRBJ2-5	-	TGTGCCAGCAGCTTGGCACTTTCTTTGCTGGAGACCCAGTACTTC	CASSLALSLLETQYF
-	TRBV6-1	TRBJ2-7	-	TGTGCCAGCAGTAGTGCCGGGACACTATACGAGCAGTACTTC	CASSSAGTLYEQYF
-	TRBV14	TRBJ2-5	TRBD2	TGTGCCAGCAGCCAGGGGTCTACTAGCGGGAGCCGGATCGGAGAGACCCAGTACTTC	CASSQGSTSGSRIGETQYF
-	TRBV9	TRBJ1-2	-	TGTGCCAGCAGCGTAGAGGCCAGCTATAACTATGGCTACACCTTC	CASSVEASYNYGYTF
once	TRBV11-3	TRBJ2-1	-	TGTGCCAGCAGCTTACTGTCTGACTCCAACAATGAGCAGTTCTTC	CASSLLSDSNNEQFF
-	TRBV7-2	TRBJ2-5	-	TGTGCCAGCAGTCGTACAGGGAACCCTGTGGAGACCCAGTACTTC	CASSRTGNPVETQYF
-	TRBV5-1	TRBJ2-5	TRBD1	TGCGCCAGCAGCTTGGCACTGGGGACAGGGGGGGAAGAGACCCAGTACTTC	CASSLALGTGGEETQYF
-	TRBV4-2	TRBJ1-4	TRBD1	TGTGCCAGCAGCCAGGACAGGGCTAATGAAAAACTGTTTTTT	CASSQDRANEKLFF
-	TRBV4-1	TRBJ2-5	-	TGCGCCAGCAGCCGAGGGATCCAAGAGACCCAGTACTTC	CASSRGIQETQYF
-	TRBV7-9	TRBJ2-3	TRBD2	TGTGCCAGCAGCCCGTGGACTAGCGGGAGTTCAGATACGCAGTATTTT	CASSPWTSGSSDTQYF
-	TRBV6-1	TRBJ2-3	-	TGTGCCAGCAGTGAAGCCCTGGGCAGCAGCACAGATACGCAGTATTTT	CASSEALGSSTDTQYF
-	TRBV11-3	TRBJ2-1	TRBD2	TGTGCCAGCAGGTCACTAGCGGACCGTAAGTTCTTC	CASRSLADRKFF